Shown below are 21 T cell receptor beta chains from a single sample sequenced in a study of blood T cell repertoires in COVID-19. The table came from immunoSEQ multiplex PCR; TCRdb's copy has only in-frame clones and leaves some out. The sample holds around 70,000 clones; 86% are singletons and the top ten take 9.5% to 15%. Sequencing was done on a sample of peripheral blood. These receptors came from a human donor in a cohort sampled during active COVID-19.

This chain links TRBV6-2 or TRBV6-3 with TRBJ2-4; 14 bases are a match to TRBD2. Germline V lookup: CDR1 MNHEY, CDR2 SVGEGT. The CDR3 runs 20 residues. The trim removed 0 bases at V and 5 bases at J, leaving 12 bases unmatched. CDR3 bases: TGTGCCAGCAGTTACTCGACTCAGACTAGCGGGGGGGCCGGGGAAAACATTCAGTACTTC. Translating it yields CASSYSTQTSGGAGENIQYF.

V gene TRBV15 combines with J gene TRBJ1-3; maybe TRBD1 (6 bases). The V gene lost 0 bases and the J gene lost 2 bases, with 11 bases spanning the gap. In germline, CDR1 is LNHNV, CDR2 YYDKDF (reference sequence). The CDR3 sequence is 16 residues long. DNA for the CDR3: TGTGCCACCAGCAGAGAACCAGGGGCAACTGGAAACACCATATATTTT. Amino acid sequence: CATSREPGATGNTIYF.

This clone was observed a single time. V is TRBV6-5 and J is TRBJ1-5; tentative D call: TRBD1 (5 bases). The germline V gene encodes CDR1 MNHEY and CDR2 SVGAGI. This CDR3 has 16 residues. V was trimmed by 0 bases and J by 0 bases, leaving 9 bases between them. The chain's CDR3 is CASSYSGGDSNQPQHF. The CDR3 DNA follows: TGTGCCAGCAGTTACTCCGGGGGAGATAGCAATCAGCCCCAGCATTTT.

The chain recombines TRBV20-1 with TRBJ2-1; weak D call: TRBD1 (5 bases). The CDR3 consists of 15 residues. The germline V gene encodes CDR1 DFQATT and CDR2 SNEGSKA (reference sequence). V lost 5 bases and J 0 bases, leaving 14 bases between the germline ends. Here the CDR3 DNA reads TGCAGTGCTGGTGTTGGGGCGTACTCCTACAATGAGCAGTTCTTC. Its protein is CSAGVGAYSYNEQFF.

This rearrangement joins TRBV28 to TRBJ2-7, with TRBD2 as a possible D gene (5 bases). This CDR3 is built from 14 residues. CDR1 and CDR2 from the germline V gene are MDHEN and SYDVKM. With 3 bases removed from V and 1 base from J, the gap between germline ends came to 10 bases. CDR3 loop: CASSFRESSYEQYF. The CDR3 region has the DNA TGTGCCAGCAGTTTTAGGGAGTCTTCCTACGAGCAGTACTTC.

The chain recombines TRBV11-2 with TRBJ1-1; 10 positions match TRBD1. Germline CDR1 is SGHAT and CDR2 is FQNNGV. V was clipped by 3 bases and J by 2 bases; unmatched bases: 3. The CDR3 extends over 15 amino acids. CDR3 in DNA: TGTGCCAGCAGCTTTGGGACAGGGGCTAACACTGAAGCTTTCTTT. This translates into CASSFGTGANTEAFF.

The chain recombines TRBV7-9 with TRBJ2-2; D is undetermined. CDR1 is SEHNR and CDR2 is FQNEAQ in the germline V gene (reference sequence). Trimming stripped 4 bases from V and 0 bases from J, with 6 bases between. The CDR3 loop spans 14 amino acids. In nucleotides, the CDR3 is TGTGCCAGCAGCTCCTCCGCGAACACCGGGGAGCTGTTTTTT. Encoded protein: CASSSSANTGELFF.

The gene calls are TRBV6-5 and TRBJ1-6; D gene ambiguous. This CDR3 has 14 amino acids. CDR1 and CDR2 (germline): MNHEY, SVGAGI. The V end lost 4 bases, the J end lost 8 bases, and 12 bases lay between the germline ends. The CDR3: CASSLTPQDSPLHF. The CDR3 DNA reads TGTGCCAGCAGTTTGACACCCCAGGATTCACCCCTCCACTTT.

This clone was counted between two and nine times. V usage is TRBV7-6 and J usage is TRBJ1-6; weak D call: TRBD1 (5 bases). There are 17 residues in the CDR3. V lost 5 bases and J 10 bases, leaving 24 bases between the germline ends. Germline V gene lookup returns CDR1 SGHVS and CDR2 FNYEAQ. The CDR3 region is CASSPAGGDIFLSPLHF. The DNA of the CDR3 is TGTGCCAGCAGCCCCGCGGGAGGGGATATATTTCTGTCACCCCTCCACTTT.

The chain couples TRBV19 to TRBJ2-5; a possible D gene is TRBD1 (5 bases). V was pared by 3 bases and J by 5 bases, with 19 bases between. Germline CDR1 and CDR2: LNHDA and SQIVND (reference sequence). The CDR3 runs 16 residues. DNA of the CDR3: TGTGCCAGTAGTATCGACAGACTGGGTGGTTTGGAGACCCAGTACTTC. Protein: CASSIDRLGGLETQYF.

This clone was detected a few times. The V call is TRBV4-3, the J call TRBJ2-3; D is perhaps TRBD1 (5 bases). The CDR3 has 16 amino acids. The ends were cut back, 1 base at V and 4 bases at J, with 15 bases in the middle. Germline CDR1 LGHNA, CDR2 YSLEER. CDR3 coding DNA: TGCGCCAGCAGCCAAGGGCAGGGTACGTTTGCAGATACGCAGTATTTT. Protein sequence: CASSQGQGTFADTQYF.

This chain's CDR3 is CASSATESSYNEQFF. The CDR3 DNA is TGCGCCAGCAGTGCGACTGAGAGCTCCTACAATGAGCAGTTCTTC. V and J are TRBV10-2 and TRBJ2-1; D gene unclear. Germline-derived CDR1 and CDR2 are WSHSY and SAAADI. CDR3 length: 15 amino acids. V was pared by 4 bases and J by 0 bases, with 10 bases between.

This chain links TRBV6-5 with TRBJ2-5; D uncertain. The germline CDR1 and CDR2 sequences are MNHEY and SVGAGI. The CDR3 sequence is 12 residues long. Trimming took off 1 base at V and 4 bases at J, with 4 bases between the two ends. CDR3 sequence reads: CASSYFGETQYF. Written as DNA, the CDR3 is TGTGCCAGCAGTTACTTCGGAGAGACCCAGTACTTC.

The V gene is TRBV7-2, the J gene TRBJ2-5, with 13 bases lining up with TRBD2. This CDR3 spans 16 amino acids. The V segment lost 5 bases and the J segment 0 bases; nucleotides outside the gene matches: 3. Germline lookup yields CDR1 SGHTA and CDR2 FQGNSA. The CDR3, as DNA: TGTGCCAGCAGCCTACTAGCGGGGGGGTACCAAGAGACCCAGTACTTC. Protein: CASSLLAGGYQETQYF.

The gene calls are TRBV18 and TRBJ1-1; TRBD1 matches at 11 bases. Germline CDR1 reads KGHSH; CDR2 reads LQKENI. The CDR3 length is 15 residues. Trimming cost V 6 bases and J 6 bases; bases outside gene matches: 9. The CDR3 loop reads CASSADRGPAAEAFF. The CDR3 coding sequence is TGTGCCAGCTCGGCGGACAGGGGGCCAGCAGCTGAAGCTTTCTTT.

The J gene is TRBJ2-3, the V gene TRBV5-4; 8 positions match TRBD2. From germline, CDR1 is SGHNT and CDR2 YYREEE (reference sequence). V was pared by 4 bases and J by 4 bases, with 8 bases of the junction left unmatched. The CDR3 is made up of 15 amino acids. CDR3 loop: CASSRGGRLADTQYF. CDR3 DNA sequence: TGTGCCAGCAGCCGGGGGGGCCGACTTGCAGATACGCAGTATTTT.

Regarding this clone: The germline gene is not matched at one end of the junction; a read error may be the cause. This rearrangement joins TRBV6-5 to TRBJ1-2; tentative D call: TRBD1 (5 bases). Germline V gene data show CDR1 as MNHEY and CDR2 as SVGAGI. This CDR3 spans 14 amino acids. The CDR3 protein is CASSPRGSSLGEDF. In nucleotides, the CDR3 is TGTGCCAGCAGTCCGCGAGGGAGTTCTTTGGGGGAGGACTTC.

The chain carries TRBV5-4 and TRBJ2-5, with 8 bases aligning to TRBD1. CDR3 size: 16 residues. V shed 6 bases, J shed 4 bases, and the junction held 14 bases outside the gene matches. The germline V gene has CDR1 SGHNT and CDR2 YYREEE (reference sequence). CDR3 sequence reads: CASTRQGTQSGETQYF. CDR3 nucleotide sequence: TGTGCCAGCACCAGACAGGGGACTCAATCGGGAGAGACCCAGTACTTC.

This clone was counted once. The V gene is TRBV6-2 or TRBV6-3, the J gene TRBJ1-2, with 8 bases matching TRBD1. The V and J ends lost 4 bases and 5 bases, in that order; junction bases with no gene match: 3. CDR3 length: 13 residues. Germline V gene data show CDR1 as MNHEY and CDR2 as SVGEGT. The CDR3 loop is CASSSTGEYGYTF. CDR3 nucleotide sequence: TGTGCCAGCAGTTCGACAGGGGAATATGGCTACACCTTC.

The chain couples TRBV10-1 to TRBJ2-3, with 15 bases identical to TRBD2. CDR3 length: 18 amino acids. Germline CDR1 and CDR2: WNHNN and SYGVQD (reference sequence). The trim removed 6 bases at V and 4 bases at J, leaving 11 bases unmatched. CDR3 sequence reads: CASRQSGTSGGTSDTQYF. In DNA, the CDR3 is TGCGCCAGCAGACAATCCGGGACTAGCGGGGGGACGTCAGATACGCAGTATTTT.

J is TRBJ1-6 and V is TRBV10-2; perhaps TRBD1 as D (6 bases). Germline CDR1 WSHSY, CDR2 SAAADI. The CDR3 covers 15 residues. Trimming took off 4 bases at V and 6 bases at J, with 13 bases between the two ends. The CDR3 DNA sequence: TGCGCCAGCAGTGTAGGACAGTACGGTAATTCACCCCTCCACTTT. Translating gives CASSVGQYGNSPLHF.